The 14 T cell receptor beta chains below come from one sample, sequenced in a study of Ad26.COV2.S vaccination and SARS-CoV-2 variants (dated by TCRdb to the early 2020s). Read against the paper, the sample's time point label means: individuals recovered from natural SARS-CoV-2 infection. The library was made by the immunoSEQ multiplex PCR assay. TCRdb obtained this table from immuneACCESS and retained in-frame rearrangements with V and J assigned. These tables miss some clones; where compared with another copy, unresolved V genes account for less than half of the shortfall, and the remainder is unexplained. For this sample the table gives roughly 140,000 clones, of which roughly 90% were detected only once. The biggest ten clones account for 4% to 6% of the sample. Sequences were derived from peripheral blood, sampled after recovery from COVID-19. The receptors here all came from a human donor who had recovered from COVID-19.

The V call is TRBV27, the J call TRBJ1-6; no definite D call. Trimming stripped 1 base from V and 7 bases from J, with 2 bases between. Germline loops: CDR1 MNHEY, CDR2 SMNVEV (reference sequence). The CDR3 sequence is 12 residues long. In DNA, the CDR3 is TGTGCCAGCAGTTTATGGAATTCACCCCTCCACTTT. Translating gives CASSLWNSPLHF.

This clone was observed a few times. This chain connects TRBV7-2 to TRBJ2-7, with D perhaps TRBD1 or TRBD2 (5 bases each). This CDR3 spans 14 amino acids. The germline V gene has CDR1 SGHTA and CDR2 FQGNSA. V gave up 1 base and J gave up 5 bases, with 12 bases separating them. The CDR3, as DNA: TGTGCCAGCAGCTTAGTCTTGGGGGTCAACGAGCAGTACTTC. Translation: CASSLVLGVNEQYF.

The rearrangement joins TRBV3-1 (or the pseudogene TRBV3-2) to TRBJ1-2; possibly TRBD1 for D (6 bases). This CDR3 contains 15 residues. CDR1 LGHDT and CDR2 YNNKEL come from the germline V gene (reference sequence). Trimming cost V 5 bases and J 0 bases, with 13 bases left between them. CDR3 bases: TGTGCCAGCAGCAACCGGACAGCGACTAACTATGGCTACACCTTC. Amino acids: CASSNRTATNYGYTF.

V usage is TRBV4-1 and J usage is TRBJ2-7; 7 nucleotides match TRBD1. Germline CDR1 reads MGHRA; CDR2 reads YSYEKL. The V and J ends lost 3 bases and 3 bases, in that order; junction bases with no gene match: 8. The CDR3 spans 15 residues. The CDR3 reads CASSQATGTDYEQYF. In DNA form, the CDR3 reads TGCGCCAGCAGCCAGGCAACCGGGACAGACTACGAGCAGTACTTC.

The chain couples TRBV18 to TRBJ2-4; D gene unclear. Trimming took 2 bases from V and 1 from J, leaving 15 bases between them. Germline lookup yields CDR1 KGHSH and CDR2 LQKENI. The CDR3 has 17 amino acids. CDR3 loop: CASSPSRNLLAKNIQYF. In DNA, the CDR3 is TGTGCCAGCTCACCAAGTCGTAATCTACTGGCCAAAAACATTCAGTACTTC.

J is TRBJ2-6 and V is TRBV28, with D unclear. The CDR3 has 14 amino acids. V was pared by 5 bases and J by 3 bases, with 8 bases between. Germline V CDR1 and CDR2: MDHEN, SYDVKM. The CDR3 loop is CASSRDSGANVLTF. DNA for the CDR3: TGTGCCAGCAGTAGGGATAGTGGGGCCAACGTCCTGACTTTC. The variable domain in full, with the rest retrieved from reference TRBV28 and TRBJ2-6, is DVKVTQSSRYLVKRTGEKVFLECVQDMDHENMFWYRQDPGLGLRLIYFSYDVKMKEKGDIPEGYSVSREKKERFSLILESASTNQTSMYLCASSRDSGANVLTFGAGSRLTVL.

Written as DNA, the CDR3 is TGTGCCAGTAGTCCTAATTTACCGGGACAGGGCTCCTACGAGCAGTACTTC. Its protein is CASSPNLPGQGSYEQYF. The chain has TRBV19 and TRBJ2-7, with 9 bases fitting TRBD1. This CDR3 spans 17 amino acids. Germline V gives CDR1 LNHDA, CDR2 SQIVND (reference sequence). The V gene end was trimmed by 5 bases and the J gene end by 0 bases; junction bases not matched to a gene: 11.

The DNA of the CDR3 is TGTGCCAGCTCTAGCGGGGGCGGGAACACCGGGGAGCTGTTTTTT. Translation gives CASSSGGGNTGELFF. The chain has TRBV6-5 and TRBJ2-2; TRBD2 matches 10 bases. Germline loops: CDR1 MNHEY, CDR2 SVGAGI. This CDR3 is built from 15 residues. The ends lost 8 bases at V and 1 base at J; junction bases unmatched: 4.

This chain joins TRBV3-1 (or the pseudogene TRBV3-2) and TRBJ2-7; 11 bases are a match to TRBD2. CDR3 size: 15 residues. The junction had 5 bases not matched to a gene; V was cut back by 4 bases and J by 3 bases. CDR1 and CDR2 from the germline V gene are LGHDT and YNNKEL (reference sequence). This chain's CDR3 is CASSPTSGGRYEQYF. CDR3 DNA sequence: TGTGCCAGCAGCCCCACTAGCGGGGGTCGCTACGAGCAGTACTTC.

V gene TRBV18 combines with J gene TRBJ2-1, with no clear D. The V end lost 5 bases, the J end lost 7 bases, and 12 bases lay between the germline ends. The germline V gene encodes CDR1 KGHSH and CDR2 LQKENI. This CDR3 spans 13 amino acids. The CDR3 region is CASSWVGGNEQFF. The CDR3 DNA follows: TGTGCCAGCTCATGGGTTGGTGGGAATGAGCAGTTCTTC.

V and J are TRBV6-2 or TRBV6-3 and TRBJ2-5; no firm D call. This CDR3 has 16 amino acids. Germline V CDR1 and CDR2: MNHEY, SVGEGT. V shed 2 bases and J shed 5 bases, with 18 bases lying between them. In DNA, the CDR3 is TGTGCCAGCAGTTACACGCGACATACCTTATCCGAGACCCAGTACTTC. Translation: CASSYTRHTLSETQYF.

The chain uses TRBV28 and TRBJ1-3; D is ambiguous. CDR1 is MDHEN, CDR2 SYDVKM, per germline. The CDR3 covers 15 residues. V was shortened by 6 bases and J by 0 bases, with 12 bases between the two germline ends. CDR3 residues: CASSGGLNSGNTIYF. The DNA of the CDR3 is TGTGCCAGCAGCGGCGGGCTGAACTCTGGAAACACCATATATTTT. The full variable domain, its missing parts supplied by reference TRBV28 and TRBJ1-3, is DVKVTQSSRYLVKRTGEKVFLECVQDMDHENMFWYRQDPGLGLRLIYFSYDVKMKEKGDIPEGYSVSREKKERFSLILESASTNQTSMYLCASSGGLNSGNTIYFGEGSWLTVV.

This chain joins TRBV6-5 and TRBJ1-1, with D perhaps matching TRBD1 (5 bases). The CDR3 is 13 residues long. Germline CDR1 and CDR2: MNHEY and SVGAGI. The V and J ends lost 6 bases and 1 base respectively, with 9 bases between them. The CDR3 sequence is CASRLGQNTEAFF. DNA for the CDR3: TGTGCCAGCAGGCTTGGACAGAACACTGAAGCTTTCTTT.

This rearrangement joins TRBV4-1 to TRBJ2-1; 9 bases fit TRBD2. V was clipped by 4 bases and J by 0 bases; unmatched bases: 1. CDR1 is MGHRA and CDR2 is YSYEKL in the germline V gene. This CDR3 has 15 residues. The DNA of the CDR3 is TGCGCCAGCAGCCCTAGCGGGGACTCCTACAATGAGCAGTTCTTC. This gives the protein CASSPSGDSYNEQFF.